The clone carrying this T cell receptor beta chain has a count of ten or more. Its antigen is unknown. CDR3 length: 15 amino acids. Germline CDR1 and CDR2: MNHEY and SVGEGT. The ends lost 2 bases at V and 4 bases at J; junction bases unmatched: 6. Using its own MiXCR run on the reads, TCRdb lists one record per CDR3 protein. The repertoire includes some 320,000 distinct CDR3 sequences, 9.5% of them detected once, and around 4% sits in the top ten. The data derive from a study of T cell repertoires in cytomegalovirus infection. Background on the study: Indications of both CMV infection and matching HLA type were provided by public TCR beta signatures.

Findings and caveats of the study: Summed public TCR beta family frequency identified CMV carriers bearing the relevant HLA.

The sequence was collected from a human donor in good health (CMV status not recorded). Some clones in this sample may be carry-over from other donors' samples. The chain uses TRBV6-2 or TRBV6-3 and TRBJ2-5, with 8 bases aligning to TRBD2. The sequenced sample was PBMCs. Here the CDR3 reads CASSYGTSGTETQYF. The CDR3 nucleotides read TGTGCCAGCAGTTACGGTACTAGCGGAACAGAGACCCAGTACTTC.